This T cell receptor (beta chain) originates from a study of blood T cell repertoires in COVID-19. Whole-study context: The cDNA or gDNA used as material had been derived from T cells, B-cell-depleted T cells, or PBMCs.

Per the authors' pipeline: The assay estimated nucleated cells by amplifying reference gene primers. Here immunoSEQ multiplex PCR was the method, and the copy in TCRdb shows in-frame clones only, minus some. Clone size and V and J calls were adopted from that table, with D and trimming inferred from the DNA. The table has about 150,000 clones, about 86% seen once. This clone occurred many times. This CDR3 is 22 amino acids long. CDR1 MNHEY and CDR2 SMNVEV come from the germline V gene (reference sequence). The V and J ends lost 8 bases and 0 bases, in that order; junction bases with no gene match: 28.

The sequenced material came from peripheral blood. This TCR was recovered from a man between 65 and 85 years old with acute or convalescent COVID-19. The chain couples TRBV27 to TRBJ2-1, with 7 bases that match TRBD1. For the CDR3, the DNA is TGTGCCAGCGGGTCGACAGGGAAGGGCCTTGGTGGTAGTTCGGGCTCCTACAATGAGCAGTTCTTC. Amino acids: CASGSTGKGLGGSSGSYNEQFF.